This TCR beta chain stems from a study of shared clonotypes between healthy human individuals. CD45RO-negative cells were positively selected for CCR7, leaving out terminally differentiated effector memory CD45RA+ cells. Whole-study results and caveats: Clonotypes not shared had lower generation probabilities than those common to all four donors. Tissues were not sampled, only blood, and their repertoires likely differ. Of the naive CD4 clonotypes, approximately 5% were shared across several donors.

Profiling relied on immunoSEQ multiplex PCR, and the TCRdb table lists in-frame clones only, not all of them. The sample contains 630,000 or so clones, roughly 98% of which appear only once. Points on this clone: As yet, its antigen is unknown. Distinct nucleotide sequences in the sample also encode this CDR3.

Germline trimming cut 5 bases from V and 2 bases from J; bases unmatched to any gene: 5. The CDR3 sequence is 15 residues long. The V gene's germline CDR1 is MNHEY and CDR2 SMNVEV (reference sequence). Sequencing was carried out using naive CD8+ T cells sorted from blood. The V gene is TRBV27, the J gene TRBJ1-5, with 8 bases identical to TRBD1. The source of this sequence is a man aged 25 to 40 in good health. CDR3 nucleotide sequence: TGTGCCAGCAGTCCCGGGACAGGTGGCAATCAGCCCCAGCATTTT. Residues: CASSPGTGGNQPQHF.